Below are 10 T cell receptor beta chains sequenced from a single sample in a study of shared clonotypes between healthy human individuals. The assay was immunoSEQ multiplex PCR, and TCRdb's table has in-frame clones only and misses some. The sample has 950,000 to 1,100,000 clones; 70% to 80% are singletons. The specimen sequenced was memory CD4+ T cells sorted from blood. Subset indicated: CD45RA-negative fraction. Source of these receptors: a man aged 18 to 30 in good health.

The chain combines TRBV6-1 with TRBJ1-5; a weak D match, TRBD1 (5 bases). Trimming stripped 8 bases from V and 6 bases from J, with 17 bases between. Per the germline V gene, CDR1 is MNHNS and CDR2 is SASEGT. The CDR3 is 14 residues long. The DNA of the CDR3 is TGTGCCAGCTGGTTAAATCAGGGAGGTCAGCCCCAGCATTTT. Protein product: CASWLNQGGQPQHF.

The V and J genes are TRBV27 and TRBJ2-1; D is uncertain. Trimming pared 5 bases from V and 6 bases from J, leaving 20 bases between. CDR3 length equals 16 residues. The germline gives CDR1 MNHEY, CDR2 SMNVEV (reference sequence). The CDR3 is CASSPAPGIFSNEQFF. The CDR3 DNA reads TGTGCCAGCAGTCCTGCGCCGGGCATCTTCTCCAATGAGCAGTTCTTC.

This rearrangement joins TRBV28 to TRBJ2-1, with D possibly matching TRBD1 (6 bases). The ends were cut back, 6 bases at V and 1 base at J, with 7 bases in the middle. Germline V gene data show CDR1 as MDHEN and CDR2 as SYDVKM. This CDR3 is built from 13 residues. CDR3 DNA sequence: TGTGCCAGCAGAGGGGGTTCCTACAATGAGCAGTTCTTC. Its protein product is CASRGGSYNEQFF.

The chain joins TRBV11-3 to TRBJ2-5; possibly TRBD1 for D (6 bases). Germline V gene lookup returns CDR1 SGHNT and CDR2 YENEEA. The V and J ends lost 5 bases and 4 bases respectively, with 14 bases between them. The CDR3 loop spans 14 amino acids. The CDR3 is CASSPGQPGETQYF. CDR3 bases: TGTGCCAGCAGCCCAGGACAGCCAGGAGAGACCCAGTACTTC. Based on the CDR3 plus reference TRBV11-3 and TRBJ2-5, the full variable domain is EAGVVQSPRYKIIEKKQPVAFWCNPISGHNTLYWYLQNLGQGPELLIRYENEEAVDDSQLPKDRFSAERLKGVDSTLKIQPAELGDSAVYLCASSPGQPGETQYFGPGTRLLVL.

The rearrangement joins TRBV27 to TRBJ1-2; no clear D gene. The CDR3 spans 13 residues. CDR1 and CDR2 from the germline V gene are MNHEY and SMNVEV (reference sequence). Trimming left V 6 bases short and J 4 bases short, with 12 bases between. CDR3 nucleotides: TGTGCCAGCAGCCCCGACGGAATCTATGGCTACACCTTC. As protein: CASSPDGIYGYTF.

On this clone itself: In the same sample, other DNA sequences code for this CDR3. The genes are TRBV7-8 and TRBJ2-2; D is unclear. The V end was cut by 0 bases, the J end by 5 bases, with 7 bases between. The germline CDR1 and CDR2 sequences are SGHVS and FQNEAQ. The CDR3 spans 14 residues. The CDR3 sequence: CASSLAPRTGELFF. Written as DNA, the CDR3 is TGTGCCAGCAGCTTAGCCCCGAGGACCGGGGAGCTGTTTTTT.

On this clone itself: The sample holds other DNA sequences that translate to the same CDR3. The rearrangement links TRBV7-9 to TRBJ2-5; 8 bases fit TRBD1. Germline CDR1 is SEHNR and CDR2 is FQNEAQ (reference sequence). This CDR3 has 15 residues. Germline trimming cut 1 base from V and 2 bases from J; bases unmatched to any gene: 3. The CDR3 is CASSLGDRGQETQYF. The CDR3 DNA is TGTGCCAGCAGCTTAGGTGACAGGGGACAAGAGACCCAGTACTTC. The complete variable domain, with remaining parts taken from reference TRBV7-9 and TRBJ2-5, reads DTGVSQNPRHKITKRGQNVTFRCDPISEHNRLYWYRQTLGQGPEFLTYFQNEAQLEKSRLLSDRFSAERPKGSFSTLEIQRTEQGDSAMYLCASSLGDRGQETQYFGPGTRLLVL.

Concerning this clone itself: The junction departs from the called germline gene at one end, perhaps through a read error. The chain uses TRBV5-1 and TRBJ2-7, with 8 bases aligning to TRBD1. CDR1 is SGHRS, CDR2 YFSETQ, per germline. This CDR3 has 14 amino acids. This CDR3 reads CASSPGTGSNEQYF. The CDR3 DNA sequence: TGCGCCAGCAGCCCCGGGACAGGCTCCAACGAGCAGTACTTC.

The chain recombines TRBV30 with TRBJ2-5; D could derive from TRBD1 or TRBD2 (6 bases each). V lost 4 bases to trimming and J lost 3 bases, with 9 bases between them. The CDR3 has 12 residues. CDR1 and CDR2 (germline): GTSNPN, SVGIG (reference sequence). The CDR3 loop is CAWMGGKETQYF. The CDR3 bases are TGTGCCTGGATGGGGGGCAAAGAGACCCAGTACTTC.

This chain joins TRBV5-4 and TRBJ2-6, with 7 bases fitting TRBD2. Germline CDR1 is SGHNT and CDR2 is YYREEE (reference sequence). J gave up 1 base and V 4 bases, and 11 bases lay outside the gene matches. The CDR3 has 18 residues. The CDR3 here is CASSPPGRGNSGANVLTF. The CDR3 DNA follows: TGTGCCAGCAGCCCTCCTGGGCGGGGGAATTCTGGGGCCAACGTCCTGACTTTC.